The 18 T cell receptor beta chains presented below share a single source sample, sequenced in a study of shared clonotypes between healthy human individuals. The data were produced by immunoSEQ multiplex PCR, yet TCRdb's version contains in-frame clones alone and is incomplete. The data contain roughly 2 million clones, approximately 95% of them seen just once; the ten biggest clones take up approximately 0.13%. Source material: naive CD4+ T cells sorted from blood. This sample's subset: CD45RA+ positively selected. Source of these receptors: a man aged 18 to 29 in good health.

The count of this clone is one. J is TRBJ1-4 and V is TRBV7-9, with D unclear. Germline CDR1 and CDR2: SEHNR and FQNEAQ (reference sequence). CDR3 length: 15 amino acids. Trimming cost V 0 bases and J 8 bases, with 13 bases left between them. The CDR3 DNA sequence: TGTGCCAGCAGCTTAGCCCTAAAGGAGGTCGAAAAACTGTTTTTT. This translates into CASSLALKEVEKLFF.

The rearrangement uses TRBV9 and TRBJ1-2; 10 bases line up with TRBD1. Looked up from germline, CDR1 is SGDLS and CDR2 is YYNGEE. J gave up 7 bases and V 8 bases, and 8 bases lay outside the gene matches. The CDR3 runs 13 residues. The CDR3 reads CASMGQGISGYTF. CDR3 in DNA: TGTGCCAGTATGGGACAGGGGATTTCTGGCTACACCTTC.

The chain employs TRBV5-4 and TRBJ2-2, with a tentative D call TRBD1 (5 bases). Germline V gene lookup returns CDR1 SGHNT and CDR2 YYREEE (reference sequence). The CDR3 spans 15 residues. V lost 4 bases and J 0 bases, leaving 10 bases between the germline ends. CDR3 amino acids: CASSQDTANTGELFF. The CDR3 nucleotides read TGTGCCAGCAGCCAGGACACAGCGAACACCGGGGAGCTGTTTTTT.

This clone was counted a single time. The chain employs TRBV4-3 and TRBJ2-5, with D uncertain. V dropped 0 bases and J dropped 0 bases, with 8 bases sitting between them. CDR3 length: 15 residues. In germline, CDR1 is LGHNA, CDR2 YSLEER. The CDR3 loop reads CASSQDLAYQETQYF. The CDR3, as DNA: TGCGCCAGCAGCCAAGATCTTGCGTACCAAGAGACCCAGTACTTC.

In nucleotides, the CDR3 is TGTGCCAGCAGCCCTCGGTCCTATGGCTACACCTTC. Protein: CASSPRSYGYTF. The rearrangement uses TRBV7-2 and TRBJ1-2; D unresolved. V lost 5 bases, J lost 4 bases, and 8 bases lay in between. CDR3 length equals 12 residues. Germline V gives CDR1 SGHTA, CDR2 FQGNSA.

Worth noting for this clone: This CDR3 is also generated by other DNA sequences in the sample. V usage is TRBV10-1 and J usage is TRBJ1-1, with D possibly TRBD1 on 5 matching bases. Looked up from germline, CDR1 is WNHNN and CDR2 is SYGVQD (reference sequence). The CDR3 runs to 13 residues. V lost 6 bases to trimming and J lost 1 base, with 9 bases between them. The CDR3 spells CASSRDGNTEAFF. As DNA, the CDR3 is TGCGCCAGCAGCCGGGACGGGAACACTGAAGCTTTCTTT.

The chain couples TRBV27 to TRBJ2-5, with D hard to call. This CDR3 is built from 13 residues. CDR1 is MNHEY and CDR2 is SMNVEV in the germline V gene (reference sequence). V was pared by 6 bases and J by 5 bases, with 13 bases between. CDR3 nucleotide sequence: TGTGCCAGCAGCAACTACCCGCCGGAGACCCAGTACTTC. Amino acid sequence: CASSNYPPETQYF.

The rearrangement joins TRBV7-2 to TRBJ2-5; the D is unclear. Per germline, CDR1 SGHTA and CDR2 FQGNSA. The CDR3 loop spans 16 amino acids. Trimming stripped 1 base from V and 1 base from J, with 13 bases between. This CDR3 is CASSLEFRSGQETQYF. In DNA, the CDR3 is TGTGCCAGCAGCTTAGAGTTTCGAAGTGGCCAAGAGACCCAGTACTTC.

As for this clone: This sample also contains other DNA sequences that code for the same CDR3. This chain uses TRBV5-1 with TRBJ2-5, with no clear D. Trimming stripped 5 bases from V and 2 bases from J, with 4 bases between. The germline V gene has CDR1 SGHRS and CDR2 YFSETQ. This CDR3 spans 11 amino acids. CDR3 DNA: TGCGCCAGCAGGTCGCAAGAGACCCAGTACTTC. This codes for CASRSQETQYF.

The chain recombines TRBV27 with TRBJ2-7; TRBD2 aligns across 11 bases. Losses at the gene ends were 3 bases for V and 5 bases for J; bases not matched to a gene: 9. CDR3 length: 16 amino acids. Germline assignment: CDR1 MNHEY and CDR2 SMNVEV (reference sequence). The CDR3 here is CASSFRVAGGPNEQYF. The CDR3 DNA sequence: TGTGCCAGCAGTTTCCGGGTAGCGGGAGGGCCAAACGAGCAGTACTTC.

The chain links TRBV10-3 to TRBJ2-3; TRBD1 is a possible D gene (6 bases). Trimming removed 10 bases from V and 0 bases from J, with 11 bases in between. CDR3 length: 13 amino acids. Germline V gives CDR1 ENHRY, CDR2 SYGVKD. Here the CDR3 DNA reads TGTGCCACGGAGACAGGTAGCACAGATACGCAGTATTTT. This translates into CATETGSTDTQYF.

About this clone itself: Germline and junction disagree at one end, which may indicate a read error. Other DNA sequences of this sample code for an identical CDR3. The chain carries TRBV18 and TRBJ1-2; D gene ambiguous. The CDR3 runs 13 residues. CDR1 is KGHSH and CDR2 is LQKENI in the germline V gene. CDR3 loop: CASSPAGPYGYTF. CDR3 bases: TGTGCTAGCTCACCAGCGGGCCCCTATGGCTACACCTTC.

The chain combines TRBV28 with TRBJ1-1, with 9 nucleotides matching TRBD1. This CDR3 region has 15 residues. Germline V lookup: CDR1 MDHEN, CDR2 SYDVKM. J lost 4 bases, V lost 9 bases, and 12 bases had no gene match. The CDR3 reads CASTSGDRERTEAFF. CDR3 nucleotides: TGTGCCAGTACCTCTGGGGACAGGGAACGCACTGAAGCTTTCTTT.

CDR3 sequence: CASSKTSEVPYEQYF. Written as DNA, the CDR3 is TGTGCCAGCAGTAAAACTAGCGAAGTACCCTACGAGCAGTACTTC. The chain has TRBV27 and TRBJ2-7; TRBD2 agrees at 7 bases. There are 15 residues in the CDR3. V was pared by 5 bases and J by 2 bases, with 9 bases of the junction left unmatched. CDR1 and CDR2 from the germline V gene are MNHEY and SMNVEV (reference sequence).

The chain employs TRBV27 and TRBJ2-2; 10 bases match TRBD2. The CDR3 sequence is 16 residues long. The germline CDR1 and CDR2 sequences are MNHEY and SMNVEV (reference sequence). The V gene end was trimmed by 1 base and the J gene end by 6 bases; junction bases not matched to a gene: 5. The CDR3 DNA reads TGTGCCAGCAGTTTATTGGCTAGCGGGGGTGCCGGGGAGCTGTTTTTT. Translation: CASSLLASGGAGELFF.

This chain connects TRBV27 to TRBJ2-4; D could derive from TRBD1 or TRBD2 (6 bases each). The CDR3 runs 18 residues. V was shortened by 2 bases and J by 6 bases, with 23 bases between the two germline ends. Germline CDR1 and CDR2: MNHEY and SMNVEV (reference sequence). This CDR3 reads CASSLRGPDVPWGNIQYF. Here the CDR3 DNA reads TGTGCCAGCAGTTTACGGGGGCCGGACGTCCCCTGGGGAAACATTCAGTACTTC.

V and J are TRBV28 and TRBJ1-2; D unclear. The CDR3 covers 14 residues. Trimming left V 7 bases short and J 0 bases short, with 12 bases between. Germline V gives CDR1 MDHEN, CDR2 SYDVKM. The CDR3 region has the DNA TGTGCCAGCAAATCAGGTGATCCTAACTATGGCTACACCTTC. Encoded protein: CASKSGDPNYGYTF.

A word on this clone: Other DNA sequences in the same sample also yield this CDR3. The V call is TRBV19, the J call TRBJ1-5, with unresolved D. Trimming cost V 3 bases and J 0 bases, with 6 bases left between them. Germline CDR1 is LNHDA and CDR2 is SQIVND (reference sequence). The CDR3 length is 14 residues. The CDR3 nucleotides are TGTGCCAGTAGTATTAGCAGTAGCAATCAGCCCCAGCATTTT. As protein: CASSISSSNQPQHF.